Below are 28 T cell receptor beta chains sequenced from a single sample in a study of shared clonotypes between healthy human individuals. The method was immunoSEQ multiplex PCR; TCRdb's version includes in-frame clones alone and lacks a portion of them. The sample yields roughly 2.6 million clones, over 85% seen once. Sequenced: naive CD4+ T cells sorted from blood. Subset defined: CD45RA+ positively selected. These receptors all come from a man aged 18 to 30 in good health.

In DNA, the CDR3 is TGTGCCAGCAGGTCTCAGGGTATGGGTCAGCCCCAGCATTTT. Amino acid sequence: CASRSQGMGQPQHF. This chain joins TRBV6-6 and TRBJ1-5; possibly TRBD1 for D (5 bases). The germline V and J ends were trimmed by 6 bases and 6 bases, with 15 bases remaining between them. The germline V gene encodes CDR1 MNHNY and CDR2 SVGAGI (reference sequence). This CDR3 contains 14 residues.

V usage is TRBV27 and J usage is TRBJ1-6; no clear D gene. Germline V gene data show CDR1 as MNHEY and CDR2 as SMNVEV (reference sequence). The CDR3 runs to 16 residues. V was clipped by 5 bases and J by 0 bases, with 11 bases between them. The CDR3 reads CASSLRASSYNSPLHF. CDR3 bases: TGTGCCAGCAGTCTCCGAGCGAGCTCCTATAATTCACCCCTCCACTTT.

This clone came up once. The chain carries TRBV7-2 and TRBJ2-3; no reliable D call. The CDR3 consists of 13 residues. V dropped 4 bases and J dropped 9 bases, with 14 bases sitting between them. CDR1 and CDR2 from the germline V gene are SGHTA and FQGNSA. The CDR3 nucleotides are TGTGCCAGCAGCTCCCGAAGAAGCGAGACGCAGTATTTT. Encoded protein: CASSSRRSETQYF.

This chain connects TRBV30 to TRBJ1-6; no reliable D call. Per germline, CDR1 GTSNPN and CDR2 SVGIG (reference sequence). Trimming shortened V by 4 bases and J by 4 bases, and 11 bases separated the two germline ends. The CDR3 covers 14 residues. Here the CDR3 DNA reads TGTGCCTGGAAGGCTACACATTATAATTCACCCCTCCACTTT. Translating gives CAWKATHYNSPLHF.

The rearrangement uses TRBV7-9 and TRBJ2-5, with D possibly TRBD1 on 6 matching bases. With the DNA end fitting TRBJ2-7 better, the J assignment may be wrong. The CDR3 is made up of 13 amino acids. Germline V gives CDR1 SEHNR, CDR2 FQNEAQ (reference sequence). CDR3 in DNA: TGTGCCAGCAGCTTAGTGGGGGCGCGCGAGCAGTACTTC. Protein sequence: CASSLVGAREQYF.

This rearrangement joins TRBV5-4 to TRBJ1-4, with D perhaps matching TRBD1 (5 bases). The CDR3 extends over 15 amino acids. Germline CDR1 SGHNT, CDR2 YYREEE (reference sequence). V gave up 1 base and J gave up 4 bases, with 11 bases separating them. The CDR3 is CASSLQGRGNEKLFF. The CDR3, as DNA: TGTGCCAGCAGCTTGCAGGGCCGGGGTAATGAAAAACTGTTTTTT.

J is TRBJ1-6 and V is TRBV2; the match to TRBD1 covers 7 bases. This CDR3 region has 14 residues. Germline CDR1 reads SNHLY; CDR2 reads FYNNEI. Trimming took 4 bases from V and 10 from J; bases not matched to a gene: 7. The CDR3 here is CASSVGTERSPLHF. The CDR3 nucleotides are TGTGCCAGCAGTGTGGGGACAGAAAGATCACCCCTCCACTTT.

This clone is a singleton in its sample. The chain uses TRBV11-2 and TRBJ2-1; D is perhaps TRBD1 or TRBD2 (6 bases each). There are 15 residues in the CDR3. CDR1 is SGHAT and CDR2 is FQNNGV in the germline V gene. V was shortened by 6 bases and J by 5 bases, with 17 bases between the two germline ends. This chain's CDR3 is CASRAGVGGHNEQFF. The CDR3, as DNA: TGTGCCAGCAGAGCCGGGGTTGGGGGGCACAATGAGCAGTTCTTC.

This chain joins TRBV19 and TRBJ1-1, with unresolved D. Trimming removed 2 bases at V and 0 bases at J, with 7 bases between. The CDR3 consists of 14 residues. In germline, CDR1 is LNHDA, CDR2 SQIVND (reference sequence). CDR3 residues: CASSIQQMNTEAFF. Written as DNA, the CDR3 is TGTGCCAGTAGTATACAGCAGATGAACACTGAAGCTTTCTTT. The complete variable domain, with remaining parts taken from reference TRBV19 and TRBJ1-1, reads DGGITQSPKYLFRKEGQNVTLSCEQNLNHDAMYWYRQDPGQGLRLIYYSQIVNDFQKGDIAEGYSVSREKKESFPLTVTSAQKNPTAFYLCASSIQQMNTEAFFGQGTRLTVV.

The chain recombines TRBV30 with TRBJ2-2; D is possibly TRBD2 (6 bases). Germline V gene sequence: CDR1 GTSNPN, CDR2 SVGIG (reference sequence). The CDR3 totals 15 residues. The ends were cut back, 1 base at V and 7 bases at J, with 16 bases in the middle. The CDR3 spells CAWSERPAGLGELFF. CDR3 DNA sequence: TGTGCCTGGAGTGAGAGGCCCGCGGGGCTCGGGGAGCTGTTTTTT.

The CDR3 protein is CASGRGSTGELFF. The CDR3 bases are TGCGCCAGCGGTCGGGGATCCACCGGGGAGCTGTTTTTT. The J gene is TRBJ2-2, the V gene TRBV5-1; the D gene is possibly TRBD2 (5 bases). Germline assignment: CDR1 SGHRS and CDR2 YFSETQ. The CDR3 runs to 13 residues. V gave up 7 bases and J gave up 4 bases, with 11 bases separating them. Combining the CDR3 with reference TRBV5-1 and TRBJ2-2 gives the whole variable domain KAGVTQTPRYLIKTRGQQVTLSCSPISGHRSVSWYQQTPGQGLQFLFEYFSETQRNKGNFPGRFSGRQFSNSRSEMNVSTLELGDSALYLCASGRGSTGELFFGEGSRLTVL.

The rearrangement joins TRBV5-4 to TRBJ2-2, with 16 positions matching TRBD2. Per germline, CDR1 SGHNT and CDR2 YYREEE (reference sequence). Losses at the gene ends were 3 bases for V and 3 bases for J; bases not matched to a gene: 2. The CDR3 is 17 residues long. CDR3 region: CASSWGLAGGYTGELFF. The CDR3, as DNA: TGTGCCAGCAGCTGGGGACTAGCGGGAGGGTACACCGGGGAGCTGTTTTTT.

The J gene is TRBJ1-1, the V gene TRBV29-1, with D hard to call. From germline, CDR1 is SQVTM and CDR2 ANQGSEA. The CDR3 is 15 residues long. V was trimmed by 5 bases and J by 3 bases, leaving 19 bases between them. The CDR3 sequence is CSVSTPGQPDTEAFF. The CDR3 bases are TGCAGCGTTTCTACCCCGGGCCAGCCAGACACTGAAGCTTTCTTT.

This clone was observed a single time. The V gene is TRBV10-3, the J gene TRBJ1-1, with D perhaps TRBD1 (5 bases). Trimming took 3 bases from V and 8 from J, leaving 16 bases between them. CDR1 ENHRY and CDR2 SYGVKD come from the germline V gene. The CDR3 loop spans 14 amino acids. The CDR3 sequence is CAISDLGETFEAFF. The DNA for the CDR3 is TGTGCCATCAGTGATTTGGGGGAAACCTTCGAAGCTTTCTTT.

As DNA, the CDR3 is TGTGCCAGCAGCTTAGCGTCGGGGGGCTCCTACAATGAGCAGTTCTTC. Protein: CASSLASGGSYNEQFF. The rearrangement uses TRBV7-9 and TRBJ2-1; the match to TRBD2 covers 7 bases. The CDR3 is made up of 16 amino acids. Germline V gives CDR1 SEHNR, CDR2 FQNEAQ (reference sequence). V lost 0 bases and J lost 0; bases outside the gene matches: 2.

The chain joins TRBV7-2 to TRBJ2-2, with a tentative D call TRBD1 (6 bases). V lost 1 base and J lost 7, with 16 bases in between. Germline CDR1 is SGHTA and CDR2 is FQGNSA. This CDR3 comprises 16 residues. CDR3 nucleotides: TGTGCCAGCAGCTTAGGACCTATGGGGGCGGGCGGGGAGCTGTTTTTT. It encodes CASSLGPMGAGGELFF. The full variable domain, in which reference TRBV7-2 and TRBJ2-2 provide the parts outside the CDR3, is GAGVSQSPSNKVTEKGKDVELRCDPISGHTALYWYRQSLGQGLEFLIYFQGNSAPDKSGLPSDRFSAERTGGSVSTLTIQRTQQEDSAVYLCASSLGPMGAGGELFFGEGSRLTVL.

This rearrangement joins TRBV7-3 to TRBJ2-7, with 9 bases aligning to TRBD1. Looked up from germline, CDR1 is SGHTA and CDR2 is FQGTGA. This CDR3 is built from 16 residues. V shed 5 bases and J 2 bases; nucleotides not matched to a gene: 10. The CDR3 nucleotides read TGTGCCAGCAGCCCGTCCCGGGACAGGGACGCCTACGAGCAGTACTTC. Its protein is CASSPSRDRDAYEQYF.

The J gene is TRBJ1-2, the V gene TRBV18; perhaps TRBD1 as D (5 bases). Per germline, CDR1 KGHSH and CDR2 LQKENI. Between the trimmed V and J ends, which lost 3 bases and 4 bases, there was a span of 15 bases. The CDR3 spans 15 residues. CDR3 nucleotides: TGTGCCAGCTCACCTCGGGACCTGTTGGGCTATGGCTACACCTTC. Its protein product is CASSPRDLLGYGYTF.

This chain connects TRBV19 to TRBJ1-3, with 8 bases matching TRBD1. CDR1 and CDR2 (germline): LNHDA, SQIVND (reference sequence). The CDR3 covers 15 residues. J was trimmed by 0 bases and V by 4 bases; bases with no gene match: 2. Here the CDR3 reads CASSTGGSSGNTIYF. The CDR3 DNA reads TGTGCCAGTAGTACAGGGGGCAGCTCTGGAAACACCATATATTTT.

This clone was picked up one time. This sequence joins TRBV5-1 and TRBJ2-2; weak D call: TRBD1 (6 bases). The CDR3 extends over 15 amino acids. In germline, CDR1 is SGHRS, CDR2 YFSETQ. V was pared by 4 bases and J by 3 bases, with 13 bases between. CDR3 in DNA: TGCGCCAGCAGCAGCCTGGACAGATACACCGGGGAGCTGTTTTTT. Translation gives CASSSLDRYTGELFF.

CDR3 bases: TGTGCCAGCAGGACAGGGGGTACCCTCCACTTT. Translated, it gives CASRTGGTLHF. This chain uses TRBV28 with TRBJ1-6, with 9 bases aligning to TRBD1. Germline CDR1 is MDHEN and CDR2 is SYDVKM. The V segment lost 6 bases and the J segment 14 bases; nucleotides outside the gene matches: 2. The CDR3 totals 11 residues. The full variable domain, completed using reference TRBV28 and TRBJ1-6, is DVKVTQSSRYLVKRTGEKVFLECVQDMDHENMFWYRQDPGLGLRLIYFSYDVKMKEKGDIPEGYSVSREKKERFSLILESASTNQTSMYLCASRTGGTLHFGNGTRLTVT.

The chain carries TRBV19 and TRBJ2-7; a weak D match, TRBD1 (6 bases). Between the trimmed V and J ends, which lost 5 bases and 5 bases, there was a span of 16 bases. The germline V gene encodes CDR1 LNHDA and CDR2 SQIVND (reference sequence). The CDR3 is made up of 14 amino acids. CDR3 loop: CASSVKQGPNEQYF. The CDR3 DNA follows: TGTGCCAGTAGTGTGAAACAGGGTCCAAACGAGCAGTACTTC. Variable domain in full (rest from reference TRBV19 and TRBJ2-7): DGGITQSPKYLFRKEGQNVTLSCEQNLNHDAMYWYRQDPGQGLRLIYYSQIVNDFQKGDIAEGYSVSREKKESFPLTVTSAQKNPTAFYLCASSVKQGPNEQYFGPGTRLTVT.

The CDR3 DNA is TGTGCCAGCAGTTTATCTCTCGGTTCCTATGGCTACACCTTC. Its translation: CASSLSLGSYGYTF. This chain joins TRBV27 and TRBJ1-2; D is ambiguous. The CDR3 covers 14 residues. Trimming removed 0 bases at V and 4 bases at J, with 9 bases between. Germline V lookup: CDR1 MNHEY, CDR2 SMNVEV (reference sequence).

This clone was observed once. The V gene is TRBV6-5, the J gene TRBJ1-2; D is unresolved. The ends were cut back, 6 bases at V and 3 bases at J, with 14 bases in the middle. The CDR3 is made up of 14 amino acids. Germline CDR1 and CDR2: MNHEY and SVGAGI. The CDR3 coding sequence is TGTGCCAGCAGCCCGGGCAACCCCCACTATGGCTACACCTTC. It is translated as CASSPGNPHYGYTF.

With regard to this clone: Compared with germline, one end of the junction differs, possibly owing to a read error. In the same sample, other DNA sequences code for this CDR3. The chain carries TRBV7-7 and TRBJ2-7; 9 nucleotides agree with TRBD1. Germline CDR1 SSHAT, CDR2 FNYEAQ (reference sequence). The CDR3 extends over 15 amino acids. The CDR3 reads CASSLGTGSSYEQYF. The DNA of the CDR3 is TGTGCTAGCAGCCTCGGGACAGGGAGTTCCTACGAGCAGTACTTC. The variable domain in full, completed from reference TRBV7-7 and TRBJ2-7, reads GAGVSQSPRYKVTKRGQDVTLRCDPISSHATLYWYQQALGQGPEFLTYFNYEAQPDKSGLPSDRFSAERPEGSISTLTIQRTEQRDSAMYRCASSLGTGSSYEQYFGPGTRLTVT.

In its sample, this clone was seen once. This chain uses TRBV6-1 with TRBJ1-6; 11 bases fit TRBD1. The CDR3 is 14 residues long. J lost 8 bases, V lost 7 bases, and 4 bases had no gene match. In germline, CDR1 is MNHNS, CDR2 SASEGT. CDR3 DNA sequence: TGTGCCAGCATCCAGGGACAGGGGGATTCACCCCTCCACTTT. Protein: CASIQGQGDSPLHF.

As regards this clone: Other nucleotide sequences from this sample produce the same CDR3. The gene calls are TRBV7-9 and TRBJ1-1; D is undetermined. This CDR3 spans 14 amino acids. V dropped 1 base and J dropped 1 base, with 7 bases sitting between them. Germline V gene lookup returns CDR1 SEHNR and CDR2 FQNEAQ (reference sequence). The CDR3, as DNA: TGTGCCAGCAGCTTAGGGACGGCGAACACTGAAGCTTTCTTT. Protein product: CASSLGTANTEAFF.

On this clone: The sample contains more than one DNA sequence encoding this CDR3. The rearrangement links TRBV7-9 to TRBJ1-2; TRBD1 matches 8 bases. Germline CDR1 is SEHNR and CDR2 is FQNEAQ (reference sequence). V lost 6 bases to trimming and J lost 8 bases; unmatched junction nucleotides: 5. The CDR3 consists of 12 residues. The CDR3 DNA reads TGTGCCAGCAGACAGGGGGGCGGGGGCTACACCTTC. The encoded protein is CASRQGGGGYTF.